A selection of T cell receptor beta chains follows, all from one sample in a study of blood T cell repertoires in COVID-19. TCRdb's copy holds only in-frame clones and misses some; the assay was immunoSEQ multiplex PCR. The sample lists about 60,000 clones, around four fifths occurring once. The sample consisted of peripheral blood. These receptors were collected from a man aged 30 to 39 with COVID-19, enrolled during active disease. CDR3s include the opening cysteine and the closing phenylalanine or tryptophan. Fields, in order: CDR3 DNA, CDR3 protein, V gene, D gene, clone size, J gene. A D gene is named only where the DNA matches it firmly. Expanded clones are given a class, and other clones once, few, many or no size at all.

DNA: TGTGCCAGTAGGCGGACAGGGTCTAGTGAGCAGTTCTTC
CDR3: CASRRTGSSEQFF
V: TRBV19
D: TRBD1
size: NA
J: TRBJ2-1

DNA: TGTGCCTGGAGCCCCTTCTCTAGCGGGAGGCTCCTCTCCTACAATGAGCAGTTCTTC
CDR3: CAWSPFSSGRLLSYNEQFF
V: TRBV30
D: TRBD2
size: NA
J: TRBJ2-1

DNA: TGTGCCAGCAGCTTAGGGAGGGGCTGGAGGGACTATGGCTACACCTTC
CDR3: CASSLGRGWRDYGYTF
V: TRBV13
D: NA
size: once
J: TRBJ1-2

DNA: TGTGCCAGCAGCCCCGTGGGGGGTTACGAGCAGTACTTC
CDR3: CASSPVGGYEQYF
V: TRBV7-9
D: NA
size: NA
J: TRBJ2-7

DNA: TGTGCCAGCAGTACTACCGGGAGCTCCTACGAGCAGTACTTC
CDR3: CASSTTGSSYEQYF
V: TRBV27
D: NA
size: NA
J: TRBJ2-7

DNA: TGTGCCAGCAGAAAAGGGACAGGGAAAGTGTCCGGGGAGCTGTTTTTT
CDR3: CASRKGTGKVSGELFF
V: TRBV5-4
D: TRBD1
size: NA
J: TRBJ2-2

DNA: TGTGCCAGCAGCTCCCAAGTGAGGGATACGCAGTATTTT
CDR3: CASSSQVRDTQYF
V: TRBV9
D: NA
size: NA
J: TRBJ2-3

DNA: TGTGCCAGCCGGGAGGGGAAGTCGCCCTACACAGATACGCAGTATTTT
CDR3: CASREGKSPYTDTQYF
V: TRBV2
D: TRBD2
size: NA
J: TRBJ2-3

DNA: TGTGCCAGCAGTTACACCGCAGGGGGCGGATATGGCTACACCTTC
CDR3: CASSYTAGGGYGYTF
V: TRBV6-2/TRBV6-3
D: TRBD1
size: NA
J: TRBJ1-2

DNA: TGTGCCAGCAGCCCAGGACTTACGGCAACTAATGAAAAACTGTTTTTT
CDR3: CASSPGLTATNEKLFF
V: TRBV13
D: NA
size: NA
J: TRBJ1-4

DNA: TGTGCCAGCAGAGACCCGGTGGCGGGCAGCTATGGCTACACCTTC
CDR3: CASRDPVAGSYGYTF
V: TRBV11-2
D: NA
size: NA
J: TRBJ1-2

DNA: TGTGCCAGCAGTCCACAGGGGAGCGGGTACGAGCAGTACTTC
CDR3: CASSPQGSGYEQYF
V: TRBV28
D: NA
size: NA
J: TRBJ2-7

DNA: TGTGCCTTACAGGGGAATGGCTACACCTTC
CDR3: CALQGNGYTF
V: TRBV30
D: TRBD1
size: NA
J: TRBJ1-2

DNA: TGTGCCAGCTCGATCAGCGGATCTAGCAATCAGCCCCAGCATTTT
CDR3: CASSISGSSNQPQHF
V: TRBV11-2
D: NA
size: NA
J: TRBJ1-5

DNA: TGTGCCAGCAGTTTTCTGGGGCGGGAGAAGTCCGCGCAGTATTTT
CDR3: CASSFLGREKSAQYF
V: TRBV6-5
D: TRBD2
size: NA
J: TRBJ2-3

DNA: TGTGCCAGCAGCCAACAGGGTACGGGAAACACCATATATTTT
CDR3: CASSQQGTGNTIYF
V: TRBV3-1/TRBV3-2
D: NA
size: NA
J: TRBJ1-3

DNA: TGTGCCAGTAGTATACGCAGCGGGGTCTCCTACAATGAGCAGTTCTTC
CDR3: CASSIRSGVSYNEQFF
V: TRBV19
D: TRBD2
size: NA
J: TRBJ2-1

DNA: TGTGCCAGCAGTACACGGACTAGCGCGTCCTACGAGCAGTACTTC
CDR3: CASSTRTSASYEQYF
V: TRBV28
D: TRBD2
size: NA
J: TRBJ2-7

DNA: TGTGCCAGCAGTGAAGGCGACAGAATTACGGATGGCTACACCTTC
CDR3: CASSEGDRITDGYTF
V: TRBV6-1
D: NA
size: NA
J: TRBJ1-2

DNA: TGTGCCAGCAGCCCGGCGGGACTAGCGGGAAAAGAGACCCAGTACTTC
CDR3: CASSPAGLAGKETQYF
V: TRBV5-6
D: TRBD2
size: NA
J: TRBJ2-5

DNA: TGTGCCAGCAGCCGGACGCCAAAACTAGCGGGAGTGAGTACGCAGTATTTT
CDR3: CASSRTPKLAGVSTQYF
V: TRBV3-1/TRBV3-2
D: TRBD2
size: NA
J: TRBJ2-3

DNA: TGTGCCATCAGTCCCGGAGAGGGAAATTCACCCCTCCACTTT
CDR3: CAISPGEGNSPLHF
V: TRBV10-3
D: NA
size: NA
J: TRBJ1-6

DNA: TGTGCAAGTCGCCGCGACCGGGACAGGACAACTTACCGACTCTCCTACAATGAGCAGTTCTTC
CDR3: CASRRDRDRTTYRLSYNEQFF
V: TRBV12-2
D: NA
size: once
J: TRBJ2-1

DNA: TGTGCCAGCAGTTCCCGGAGGGAGACGGGCACAGATACGCAGTATTTT
CDR3: CASSSRRETGTDTQYF
V: TRBV6-5
D: NA
size: NA
J: TRBJ2-3

DNA: TGTGCCATCAGTGACAAACCTCTAGCTGAACTGGGGGGGGGAGCGTCCTACGAGCAGTACTTC
CDR3: CAISDKPLAELGGGASYEQYF
V: TRBV10-3
D: TRBD2
size: NA
J: TRBJ2-7

DNA: TGTGCCACCAGCAGGATACAGGGGGCTGGCACAGATACGCAGTATTTT
CDR3: CATSRIQGAGTDTQYF
V: TRBV15
D: TRBD1
size: few
J: TRBJ2-3

DNA: TGTGCCAGCAGCTCAGGGACAGGCCCCTTTAACTATGGCTACACCTTC
CDR3: CASSSGTGPFNYGYTF
V: TRBV9
D: TRBD1
size: NA
J: TRBJ1-2

DNA: TGTGCAAGTCGCTTAGACAGATTATACACAGATACGCAGTATTTT
CDR3: CASRLDRLYTDTQYF
V: TRBV12-2
D: NA
size: NA
J: TRBJ2-3